These T cell receptor beta chains were read from a single sample in a study of T cells after yellow fever vaccination. TCRdb recomputed calls from the 5' RACE reads with MiXCR, one row per CDR3 protein. The data show 300,000 to 400,000 distinct CDR3 sequences, with around 12% seen just once and 3.2% held by the top ten. The material was CD4+ T cells sorted from PBMCs, obtained 15 days after the yellow fever booster vaccination. Every receptor here comes from a man aged 18 to 29 who received the YFV17D yellow fever vaccine. The CDR3 runs from the conserved cysteine through the conserved F or W. The order of the fields is V gene, J gene, clone size, D gene, CDR3 length, CDR3 protein, CDR3 DNA. A D gene is named only where the DNA matches it firmly. Clone size is shown for a subset of rows, as once, few, many or a class of expanded clone.

v_gene: TRBV7-2; j_gene: TRBJ1-2; abundance: NA; d_gene: NA; len: 13; CDR3aa: CASSSPDNYGYTF; CDR3nt: TGTGCCAGCAGCTCCCCAGACAACTATGGCTACACCTTC
v_gene: TRBV5-1; j_gene: TRBJ1-2; abundance: NA; d_gene: NA; len: 12; CDR3aa: CASSLTKDGYTF; CDR3nt: TGCGCCAGCAGCTTGACCAAGGATGGCTACACCTTC
v_gene: TRBV10-1; j_gene: TRBJ2-7; abundance: NA; d_gene: NA; len: 11; CDR3aa: CASRGAHEQYF; CDR3nt: TGCGCCAGCAGGGGGGCGCACGAGCAGTACTTC
v_gene: TRBV4-2; j_gene: TRBJ2-7; abundance: NA; d_gene: TRBD2; len: 14; CDR3aa: CASSIAGGAYEQYF; CDR3nt: TGTGCCAGCTCTATAGCGGGGGGAGCCTACGAGCAGTACTTC
v_gene: TRBV3-1; j_gene: TRBJ2-7; abundance: many; d_gene: NA; len: 15; CDR3aa: CASSQGLSASYEQYF; CDR3nt: TGTGCCAGCAGCCAAGGCCTGAGTGCGAGCTACGAGCAGTACTTC
v_gene: TRBV20-1; j_gene: TRBJ1-5; abundance: NA; d_gene: NA; len: 11; CDR3aa: CSAGGGQPQHF; CDR3nt: TGCAGTGCTGGAGGGGGTCAGCCCCAGCATTTT
v_gene: TRBV28; j_gene: TRBJ1-1; abundance: few; d_gene: NA; len: 14; CDR3aa: CASSLPYPGKGAFF; CDR3nt: TGTGCCAGCAGTCTCCCCTATCCAGGGAAGGGAGCTTTCTTT
v_gene: TRBV7-8; j_gene: TRBJ1-6; abundance: few; d_gene: NA; len: 13; CDR3aa: CASSSGRNSPLHF; CDR3nt: TGTGCCAGCAGCTCAGGACGTAATTCACCCCTCCACTTT
v_gene: TRBV7-3; j_gene: TRBJ2-6; abundance: NA; d_gene: NA; len: 17; CDR3aa: CASSPQGPSSGANVLTF; CDR3nt: TGTGCCAGCAGCCCACAGGGTCCCTCCTCTGGGGCCAACGTCCTGACTTTC
v_gene: TRBV7-9; j_gene: TRBJ1-1; abundance: NA; d_gene: TRBD1; len: 13; CDR3aa: CASSIGQGTEAFF; CDR3nt: TGTGCCAGCAGCATCGGACAGGGCACTGAAGCTTTCTTT
v_gene: TRBV7-8; j_gene: TRBJ2-4; abundance: NA; d_gene: NA; len: 16; CDR3aa: CASSPPGVLTKNIQYF; CDR3nt: TGTGCCAGCAGCCCCCCGGGGGTTCTAACCAAAAACATTCAGTACTTC
v_gene: TRBV12-3/TRBV12-4; j_gene: TRBJ1-4; abundance: NA; d_gene: TRBD1; len: 14; CDR3aa: CASRETGEGEKLFF; CDR3nt: TGTGCCAGCAGGGAAACAGGGGAAGGTGAAAAACTGTTTTTT
v_gene: TRBV19; j_gene: TRBJ2-1; abundance: many; d_gene: NA; len: 11; CDR3aa: CASSVYNEQFF; CDR3nt: TGTGCCAGTAGTGTTTACAATGAGCAGTTCTTC
v_gene: TRBV28; j_gene: TRBJ1-2; abundance: NA; d_gene: NA; len: 15; CDR3aa: CAGGDGGTSNYGYTF; CDR3nt: TGTGCCGGAGGGGATGGGGGGACTTCTAACTATGGCTACACCTTC